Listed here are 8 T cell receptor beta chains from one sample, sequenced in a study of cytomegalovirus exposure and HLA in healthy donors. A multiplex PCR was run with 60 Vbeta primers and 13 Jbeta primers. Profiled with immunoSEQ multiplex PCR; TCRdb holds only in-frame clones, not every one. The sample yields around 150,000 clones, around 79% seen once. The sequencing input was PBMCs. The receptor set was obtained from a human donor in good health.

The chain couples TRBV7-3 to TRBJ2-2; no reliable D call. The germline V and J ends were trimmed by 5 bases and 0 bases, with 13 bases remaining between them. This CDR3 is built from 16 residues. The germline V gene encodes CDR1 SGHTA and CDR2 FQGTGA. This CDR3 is CASSPTLSSNTGELFF. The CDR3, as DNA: TGTGCCAGCAGCCCGACTCTAAGCTCGAACACCGGGGAGCTGTTTTTT.

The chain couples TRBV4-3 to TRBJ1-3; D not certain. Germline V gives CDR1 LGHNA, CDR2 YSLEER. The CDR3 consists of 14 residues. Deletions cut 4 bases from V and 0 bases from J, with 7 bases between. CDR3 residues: CASSRQASGNTIYF. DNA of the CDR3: TGCGCCAGCAGCCGGCAGGCCTCTGGAAACACCATATATTTT.

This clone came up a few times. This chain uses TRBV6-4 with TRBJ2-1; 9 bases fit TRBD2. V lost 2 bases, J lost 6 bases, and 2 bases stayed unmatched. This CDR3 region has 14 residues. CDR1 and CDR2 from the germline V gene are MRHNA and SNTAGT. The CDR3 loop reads CASSDGGGANEQFF. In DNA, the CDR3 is TGTGCCAGCAGTGACGGCGGGGGGGCCAATGAGCAGTTCTTC.

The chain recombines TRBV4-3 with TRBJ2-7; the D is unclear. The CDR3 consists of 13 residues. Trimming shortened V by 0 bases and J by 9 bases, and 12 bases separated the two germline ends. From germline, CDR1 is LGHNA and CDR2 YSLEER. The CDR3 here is CASSQERRVGQYF. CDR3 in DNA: TGCGCCAGCAGCCAAGAACGGAGAGTGGGGCAGTACTTC.

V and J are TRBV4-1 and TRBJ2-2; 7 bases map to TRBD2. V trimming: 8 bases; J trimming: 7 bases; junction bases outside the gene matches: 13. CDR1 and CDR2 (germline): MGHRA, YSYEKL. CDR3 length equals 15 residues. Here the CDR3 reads CASGLAVSLSGELFF. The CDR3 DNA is TGCGCCAGCGGGCTAGCGGTATCTCTAAGCGGGGAGCTGTTTTTT.

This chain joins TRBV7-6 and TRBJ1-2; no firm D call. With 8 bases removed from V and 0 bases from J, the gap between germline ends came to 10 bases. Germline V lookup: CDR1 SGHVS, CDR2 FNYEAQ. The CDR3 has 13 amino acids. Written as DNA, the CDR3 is TGTGCCAGCGCGGAGAGAACTAACTATGGCTACACCTTC. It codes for CASAERTNYGYTF. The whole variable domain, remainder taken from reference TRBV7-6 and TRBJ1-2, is GAGVSQSPRYKVTKRGQDVALRCDPISGHVSLYWYRQALGQGPEFLTYFNYEAQQDKSGLPNDRFSAERPEGSISTLTIQRTEQRDSAMYRCASAERTNYGYTFGSGTRLTVV.

CDR3 nucleotide sequence: TGTGCCAGTAGTATATCCACTACAGGGAACACTGAAGCTTTCTTT. This sequence encodes CASSISTTGNTEAFF. This chain uses TRBV19 with TRBJ1-1; possibly TRBD1 for D (5 bases). Germline lookup yields CDR1 LNHDA and CDR2 SQIVND (reference sequence). The CDR3 runs 15 residues. The V end lost 2 bases, the J end lost 1 base, and 11 bases lay between the germline ends.

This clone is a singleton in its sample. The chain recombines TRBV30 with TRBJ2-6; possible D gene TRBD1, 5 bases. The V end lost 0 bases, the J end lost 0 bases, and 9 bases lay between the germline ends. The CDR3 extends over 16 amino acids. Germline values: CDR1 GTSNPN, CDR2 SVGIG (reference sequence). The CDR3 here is CAWSVTRVSGANVLTF. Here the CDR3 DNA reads TGTGCCTGGAGTGTTACCAGGGTCTCTGGGGCCAACGTCCTGACTTTC.